This passage covers 13 T cell receptor beta chains from one sample sequenced in a study of T cells after yellow fever vaccination. A single record per CDR3 protein comes from TCRdb applying MiXCR to the 5' RACE reads. The table lists roughly 500,000 distinct CDR3 sequences, about 19% of them singletons. Sample: PBMCs, taken 15 days after the yellow fever booster vaccination. Source of these receptors: a man between 25 and 39 years old who received the YFV17D yellow fever vaccine.

This clonotype was found a few times. The J gene is TRBJ2-2, the V gene TRBV7-3, with D possibly TRBD2 on 5 matching bases. From germline, CDR1 is SGHTA and CDR2 FQGTGA. This CDR3 region has 15 residues. Trimming took 5 bases from V and 0 from J, leaving 10 bases between them. CDR3 sequence: CASSPTGANTGELFF. The DNA of the CDR3 is TGTGCCAGCAGCCCTACCGGGGCGAACACCGGGGAGCTGTTTTTT.

This clonotype came up a few times. The V gene is TRBV5-5, the J gene TRBJ2-2, with 7 bases fitting TRBD2. This CDR3 has 12 amino acids. The V and J ends lost 10 bases and 4 bases, in that order; junction bases with no gene match: 4. Germline V gene data show CDR1 as SGHKS and CDR2 as YYEKEE (reference sequence). The CDR3: CALTGGTGELFF. The CDR3 coding sequence is TGTGCCCTTACGGGGGGCACCGGGGAGCTGTTTTTT.

The V call is TRBV19, the J call TRBJ2-5, with 10 positions matching TRBD1. Trimming cost V 6 bases and J 7 bases; bases outside gene matches: 14. Germline V gives CDR1 LNHDA, CDR2 SQIVND (reference sequence). The CDR3 has 16 amino acids. The CDR3 DNA reads TGTGCCAGTAGGTCTGAGGGACAGGGGCGTCGGGGGACCCAGTACTTC. It encodes CASRSEGQGRRGTQYF.

This clonotype was seen a handful of times. V gene TRBV20-1 combines with J gene TRBJ2-1, with 11 bases that match TRBD2. The ends lost 5 bases at V and 7 bases at J; junction bases unmatched: 4. Germline-derived CDR1 and CDR2 are DFQATT and SNEGSKA (reference sequence). The length of the CDR3 is 13 residues. The CDR3 loop reads CSARLAGTNEQFF. The CDR3 bases are TGCAGTGCTCGACTAGCGGGGACAAATGAGCAGTTCTTC.

This clonotype was counted only a few times. The genes are TRBV6-2 or TRBV6-3 and TRBJ2-7; TRBD1 is a possible D gene (5 bases). The V end was cut by 2 bases, the J end by 4 bases, with 15 bases between. The CDR3 runs 15 residues. CDR1 and CDR2 from the germline V gene are MNHEY and SVGEGT. CDR3 protein: CASSYTHQGRYEQYF. The CDR3 DNA follows: TGTGCCAGCAGTTACACGCACCAGGGAAGGTACGAGCAGTACTTC.

CDR3 amino acids: CASSFVGTGDTQYF. The CDR3 nucleotides read TGTGCCAGCAGTTTCGTCGGGACGGGGGATACGCAGTATTTT. The chain is built from TRBV6-2 or TRBV6-3 and TRBJ2-3; possibly TRBD1 or TRBD2 for D (5 bases each). With 4 bases removed from V and 6 bases from J, the gap between germline ends came to 14 bases. The germline CDR1 and CDR2 sequences are MNHEY and SVGEGT. The CDR3 consists of 14 residues.

This clonotype turned up a few times. The chain recombines TRBV20-1 with TRBJ2-1; D is unresolved. Trimming stripped 5 bases from V and 2 bases from J, with 10 bases between. CDR3 length: 13 residues. CDR1 and CDR2 (germline): DFQATT, SNEGSKA (reference sequence). The DNA of the CDR3 is TGCAGTGCTTCCCGGGTCCCCTACAATGAGCAGTTCTTC. It encodes CSASRVPYNEQFF.

This sequence joins TRBV7-2 and TRBJ1-5; 9 bases are a match to TRBD1. Germline CDR1 SGHTA, CDR2 FQGNSA. J lost 10 bases, V lost 0 bases, and 13 bases had no gene match. This CDR3 has 17 residues. CDR3 nucleotide sequence: TGTGCCAGCAGCTTAGCGTCCACCGGGACAGGGATTTACCCCCAGCATTTT. Amino acid sequence: CASSLASTGTGIYPQHF.

This clonotype was observed a few times. V and J are TRBV25-1 and TRBJ1-1, with TRBD1 matching over 7 bases. V gave up 5 bases and J gave up 5 bases; unmatched junction bases: 11. The CDR3 runs 15 residues. The V gene's germline CDR1 is MGHDK and CDR2 SYGVNS. The CDR3 loop reads CASSPGQADGTEAFF. The CDR3 nucleotides read TGTGCCAGCAGTCCCGGACAGGCCGATGGAACTGAAGCTTTCTTT.

This clonotype was counted a few times. The rearrangement links TRBV6-1 to TRBJ1-6, with a possible D match to TRBD1 (5 bases). Germline V gene lookup returns CDR1 MNHNS and CDR2 SASEGT. V dropped 7 bases and J dropped 9 bases, with 16 bases sitting between them. CDR3 length: 14 residues. The CDR3 protein is CASTPPPGSSPLHF. The CDR3 bases are TGTGCCAGCACTCCTCCACCAGGGAGTTCACCCCTCCACTTT.

The sample holds a few counts of this clonotype. The V and J genes are TRBV25-1 and TRBJ1-4; TRBD1 might be the D (5 bases). CDR3 length: 14 residues. Germline V CDR1 and CDR2: MGHDK, SYGVNS. Trimming left V 4 bases short and J 8 bases short, with 14 bases between. This CDR3 reads CASSVGGEGEKLFF. In DNA, the CDR3 is TGTGCCAGCAGTGTAGGAGGGGAAGGCGAAAAACTGTTTTTT.

This clonotype came up a few times. The J gene is TRBJ1-1, the V gene TRBV27; 7 bases are shared with TRBD1. CDR3 length: 14 amino acids. Germline values: CDR1 MNHEY, CDR2 SMNVEV (reference sequence). After removal of 5 bases from V and 6 bases from J, the junction contained 9 bases not matched to a gene. CDR3 nucleotides: TGTGCCAGCAGTCTCGACAGGGACCGGCCTGAAGCTTTCTTT. Its translation is CASSLDRDRPEAFF.

The chain is built from TRBV11-2 and TRBJ2-3, with D possibly being TRBD2 (5 bases). Trimming took 6 bases from V and 0 from J, leaving 16 bases between them. CDR3 length: 16 amino acids. CDR1 is SGHAT and CDR2 is FQNNGV in the germline V gene. CDR3 residues: CASSSQSGTSTDTQYF. DNA for the CDR3: TGTGCCAGCAGTTCCCAAAGCGGAACTAGCACAGATACGCAGTATTTT.